Each of the 5 T cell receptor beta chains below was sequenced from the same sample in a study of T-cell reconstitution after alpha-beta-depleted transplantation in children. The authors prepared the TCRbeta library with unique molecular identifiers. MiXCR was run by TCRdb on the PCR reads, yielding one entry per CDR3 protein. The sample includes around 580,000 distinct CDR3 sequences, around 27% of them seen just once. Source: PBMCs, taken before TCRalphabeta/CD19-depleted stem cell transplant. All receptors come from a boy under two years old with Wiskott-Aldrich syndrome, due to receive a stem cell transplant.

The CDR3 loop reads CAISEWGPDTQYF. The CDR3 bases are TGTGCCATCAGTGAGTGGGGCCCAGATACGCAGTATTTT. The chain joins TRBV10-3 to TRBJ2-3; D might be TRBD1 (5 bases). Germline values: CDR1 ENHRY, CDR2 SYGVKD. The ends were cut back, 1 base at V and 4 bases at J, with 6 bases in the middle. The CDR3 loop spans 13 amino acids.

The rearrangement uses TRBV2 and TRBJ2-5; D gene unclear. Trimming took off 7 bases at V and 5 bases at J, with 11 bases between the two ends. The length of the CDR3 is 12 residues. Germline V gene lookup returns CDR1 SNHLY and CDR2 FYNNEI. The CDR3 spells CASTISDETQYF. The CDR3, as DNA: TGTGCCAGCACCATCAGTGATGAGACCCAGTACTTC.

This clonotype was recorded a few times. The chain carries TRBV28 and TRBJ2-1; 9 bases align to TRBD2. The germline gives CDR1 MDHEN, CDR2 SYDVKM. The CDR3 is 15 residues long. V trimming: 6 bases; J trimming: 4 bases; junction bases outside the gene matches: 7. CDR3 nucleotide sequence: TGTGCCAGCAGGCTGACTAGCGGACCGTACAATGAGCAGTTCTTC. Translated: CASRLTSGPYNEQFF.

CDR3 sequence: CASSQVRLEGSGELFF. CDR3 in DNA: TGTGCCAGCAGCCAAGTCAGACTAGAAGGCTCCGGGGAGCTGTTTTTT. The genes are TRBV3-1 and TRBJ2-2; D may be TRBD2 (6 bases). CDR1 is LGHDT, CDR2 YNNKEL, per germline (reference sequence). The CDR3 spans 16 residues. Trimming removed 1 base at V and 6 bases at J, with 15 bases between.

Only a few counts were recorded for this clonotype. The gene calls are TRBV20-1 and TRBJ2-1; D is perhaps TRBD1 (5 bases). Germline CDR1 is DFQATT and CDR2 is SNEGSKA (reference sequence). The CDR3 covers 15 residues. With 0 bases removed from V and 2 bases from J, the gap between germline ends came to 11 bases. CDR3 in amino acids: CSAREWGGTYNEQFF. The CDR3 bases are TGCAGTGCTAGAGAATGGGGCGGAACCTACAATGAGCAGTTCTTC.